This entry describes one T cell receptor beta chain. Antigen specificity is unknown. Each donor gave 9.5 to 10 milliliters of peripheral blood. The CDR3 totals 16 residues. J lost 8 bases, V lost 0 bases, and 8 bases had no gene match. Germline V CDR1 and CDR2: MNHEY, SVGEGT. This specimen comes from a study of blood T cells in healthy people across ages. The second PCR ran about 6 to 12 cycles with a sample-barcoded 5' primer and J-beta primers. Each cDNA molecule was tagged by a template-switch adaptor that had 12 random nucleotides. TCRdb analysed the 5' RACE reads with MiXCR anew, one entry per CDR3 protein. The sample shows some 640,000 distinct CDR3 sequences, 49% of them seen only once. Broader study findings: Age advanced and TCR beta diversity per million T cells fell, roughly linearly.

Input material: blood. This TCR came from a woman aged 60 to 75 in good health. The chain is built from TRBV6-2 or TRBV6-3 and TRBJ2-1, with 9 nucleotides matching TRBD2. Here the CDR3 reads CASSYSTAGGPDEQFF. The CDR3 DNA reads TGTGCCAGCAGTTACTCGACGGCGGGAGGGCCGGATGAGCAGTTCTTC.